The clone carrying this T cell receptor beta chain has just a few counts. This record belongs to a study of T-cell reconstitution after alpha-beta-depleted transplantation in children. Preparation of the TCRbeta library was carried out with unique molecular identifiers. TCRdb used MiXCR to reprocess the PCR reads, holding one entry per CDR3 protein. The data contain a few hundred thousand distinct CDR3 sequences, 13% of them singletons. Germline assignment: CDR1 SGHDT and CDR2 YYEEEE. The CDR3 extends over 13 amino acids. The junction had 3 bases not matched to a gene; V was cut back by 5 bases and J by 5 bases.

The TCR was taken from a human donor who donated a stem cell graft to a child with Fanconi anemia. The specimen comprised PBMCs, sampled from the stem cell graft. The rearrangement joins TRBV5-6 to TRBJ2-1, with 8 nucleotides matching TRBD2. CDR3 in DNA: TGTGCCAGCAGTACTAGCGGCGACAATGAGCAGTTCTTC. Translated: CASSTSGDNEQFF.